A selection of T cell receptor beta chains follows, all from one sample in a study of T cell responses to AZD1222 COVID-19 vaccine. This table comes from immunoSEQ multiplex PCR, and its TCRdb copy is limited to in-frame clones, with some not included. The data hold over 120,000 clones, with approximately 92% observed a single time. This material consisted of peripheral blood, taken 28 days after the second AZD1222 dose. The receptors were gathered from an adult who received the AZD1222 COVID-19 vaccine. Both conserved end residues are part of each CDR3. Each record gives: V gene, J gene, D gene, clone size, CDR3 protein, CDR3 DNA. A D gene is named only where the DNA matches it firmly. Clone size appears in some rows only: once, few, many, or a class for an expanded clone.

TRBV11-3	TRBJ2-2	-	-	CASSFRGTGELFF	TGTGCCAGCAGCTTTCGGGGGACCGGGGAGCTGTTTTTT
TRBV12-3/TRBV12-4	TRBJ1-1	-	-	CASSRQQYTEAFF	TGTGCCAGCAGTCGACAGCAATACACTGAAGCTTTCTTT
TRBV6-5	TRBJ2-1	TRBD1	once	CASRADRARYNEQFF	TGTGCCAGCAGAGCAGACAGGGCCCGTTACAATGAGCAGTTCTTC
TRBV9	TRBJ2-7	-	-	CASSPYRSEGYEQYF	TGTGCCAGCAGCCCCTACCGGTCGGAGGGTTACGAGCAGTACTTC
TRBV18	TRBJ2-3	TRBD2	few	CASSPQGTRPASGRSTDTQYF	TGTGCCAGCTCACCACAGGGAACCCGCCCCGCAAGCGGGAGGTCCACAGATACGCAGTATTTT
TRBV27	TRBJ1-6	-	-	CASSPRLVVRGSPLHF	TGTGCCAGCAGTCCGCGATTGGTGGTCAGAGGGTCACCCCTCCACTTT
TRBV30	TRBJ1-5	-	-	CAWSTGPFSPHF	TGTGCCTGGAGTACTGGACCGTTTTCTCCGCATTTT
TRBV29-1	TRBJ2-2	TRBD2	-	CSVGDYPNTGELFF	TGCAGCGTAGGGGACTATCCCAACACCGGGGAGCTGTTTTTT
TRBV25-1	TRBJ1-1	-	-	CASSYGENTEAFF	TGTGCCAGCAGTTATGGAGAGAACACTGAAGCTTTCTTT
TRBV29-1	TRBJ2-3	TRBD2	-	CSVALAGGATDTQYF	TGCAGCGTCGCATTAGCGGGAGGTGCAACAGATACGCAGTATTTT
TRBV7-9	TRBJ2-1	-	-	CASSTWGSYNEQFF	TGTGCCAGCAGCACTTGGGGAAGTTACAATGAGCAGTTCTTC
TRBV29-1	TRBJ1-3	-	-	CSAGSPNSGNTIYF	TGCAGCGCGGGGTCTCCTAACTCTGGAAACACCATATATTTT
TRBV7-2	TRBJ1-4	-	-	CASRPPSGEKLFF	TGTGCCAGCAGACCCCCCTCGGGGGAAAAACTGTTTTTT
TRBV6-2/TRBV6-3	TRBJ2-1	-	-	CASSFGLGTSYNEQFF	TGTGCCAGCAGTTTTGGTCTTGGGACTTCCTACAATGAGCAGTTCTTC
TRBV30	TRBJ1-1	-	once	CAWSRMGATGKNTEAFF	TGTGCCTGGAGTAGAATGGGGGCAACGGGGAAGAACACTGAAGCTTTCTTT
TRBV21-1	TRBJ2-3	-	-	CASSKEASGREDTQYF	TGTGCCAGCAGCAAAGAGGCTAGCGGGAGGGAGGATACGCAGTATTTT
TRBV30	TRBJ1-1	-	-	CAWRAAGPGPEAFF	TGTGCCTGGAGGGCGGCAGGGCCCGGTCCTGAAGCTTTCTTT